This entry lists 20 T cell receptor beta chains sequenced from one sample in a study of T-cell reconstitution after alpha-beta-depleted transplantation in children. The authors prepared the TCRbeta library with unique molecular identifiers. Each CDR3 protein gets one entry after TCRdb re-called the PCR reads with MiXCR. The data hold over 200,000 distinct CDR3 sequences, with about a tenth observed a single time. This material consisted of PBMCs, taken before TCRalphabeta/CD19-depleted stem cell transplant. The origin of the receptors is a child younger than two with acute myeloid leukemia, due to receive a stem cell transplant.

This clonotype was counted many times. This rearrangement joins TRBV3-1 to TRBJ1-1, with 7 positions matching TRBD1. The germline V gene encodes CDR1 LGHDT and CDR2 YNNKEL (reference sequence). With 4 bases clipped from V and 4 bases from J, the junction kept 12 bases outside the gene matches. This CDR3 has 16 residues. CDR3 sequence (DNA): TGTGCCAGCAGCCGACACAGGGGCACCCTCGGCACTGAAGCTTTCTTT. This sequence encodes CASSRHRGTLGTEAFF.

There are many counts of this clonotype. This sequence joins TRBV18 and TRBJ1-6, with 9 bases matching TRBD1. From germline, CDR1 is KGHSH and CDR2 LQKENI. The CDR3 contains 14 residues. V trimming: 1 base; J trimming: 8 bases; junction bases outside the gene matches: 0. CDR3 nucleotide sequence: TGTGCCAGCTCACCACGGGACAGGGATTCACCCCTCCACTTT. Translation: CASSPRDRDSPLHF.

This clonotype appeared many times. The chain has TRBV21-1 and TRBJ2-1; TRBD2, the D gene given by the table, was not confirmed from the DNA. TRBV21-1 is a known pseudogene. CDR3 length equals 20 residues. As DNA, the CDR3 is TGTGCCAGCAGCAAAGCGGGCAGCATTAGGGACTACCCGTTTTACAATGAGCAGTTCTTC. This gives the protein CASSKAGSIRDYPFYNEQFF.

There are many counts of this clonotype. The J gene is TRBJ2-3, the V gene TRBV7-2, with D maybe TRBD2 (5 bases). Germline V gene sequence: CDR1 SGHTA, CDR2 FQGNSA. Trimming took off 1 base at V and 5 bases at J, with 10 bases between the two ends. The CDR3 has 14 residues. CDR3 sequence reads: CASSLEDFLDTQYF. CDR3 coding DNA: TGTGCCAGCAGCTTAGAGGACTTCTTAGATACGCAGTATTTT. The entire variable domain, with the rest obtained from reference TRBV7-2 and TRBJ2-3, is as follows: GAGVSQSPSNKVTEKGKDVELRCDPISGHTALYWYRQSLGQGLEFLIYFQGNSAPDKSGLPSDRFSAERTGGSVSTLTIQRTQQEDSAVYLCASSLEDFLDTQYFGPGTRLTVL.

Ten or more counts support this clonotype. This chain connects TRBV2 to TRBJ2-7, with a weak D call TRBD2 (5 bases). The CDR3 covers 13 residues. Germline CDR1 and CDR2: SNHLY and FYNNEI. V shed 3 bases and J shed 3 bases, with 9 bases lying between them. CDR3 residues: CASSDPGIYEQYF. The CDR3, as DNA: TGTGCCAGCAGTGACCCCGGGATCTACGAGCAGTACTTC.

In its sample, this clonotype was seen many times. The chain employs TRBV11-2 and TRBJ2-1; D is possibly TRBD2 (7 bases). Per the germline V gene, CDR1 is SGHAT and CDR2 is FQNNGV. The CDR3 has 15 amino acids. The V end was cut by 5 bases, the J end by 7 bases, with 18 bases between. In DNA form, the CDR3 reads TGTGCCAGCAGCCAGGGGACTACCCGGGGAAATGAGCAGTTCTTC. It specifies CASSQGTTRGNEQFF.

This clonotype came up many times. The chain couples TRBV7-9 to TRBJ2-3; D remains ambiguous. The CDR3 is 12 amino acids. The germline gives CDR1 SEHNR, CDR2 FQNEAQ (reference sequence). Trimming took off 11 bases at V and 3 bases at J, with 12 bases between the two ends. For the CDR3, the DNA is TGTGCCGCTCGAGGCGGTACAGATACGCAGTATTTT. This translates into CAARGGTDTQYF.

This chain links TRBV29-1 with TRBJ2-1, with D uncertain. Germline V gives CDR1 SQVTM, CDR2 ANQGSEA. V dropped 2 bases and J dropped 5 bases, with 4 bases sitting between them. This CDR3 contains 11 residues. The CDR3, as DNA: TGCAGCGTTGAAAAGGACAATGAGCAGTTCTTC. Protein product: CSVEKDNEQFF.

The sample holds many counts of this clonotype. CDR3 loop: CASSRGGARHNEQFF. The CDR3 region has the DNA TGTGCCAGTAGTAGGGGGGGGGCCAGGCACAATGAGCAGTTCTTC. The chain uses TRBV19 and TRBJ2-1; TRBD2 is a possible D gene (7 bases). Germline V gene data show CDR1 as LNHDA and CDR2 as SQIVND (reference sequence). CDR3 length: 15 amino acids. The V and J ends lost 4 bases and 5 bases respectively, with 15 bases between them. Looking up the rest from reference TRBV19 and TRBJ2-1 gives the full variable domain: DGGITQSPKYLFRKEGQNVTLSCEQNLNHDAMYWYRQDPGQGLRLIYYSQIVNDFQKGDIAEGYSVSREKKESFPLTVTSAQKNPTAFYLCASSRGGARHNEQFFGPGTRLTVL.

The sample holds many counts of this clonotype. The rearrangement links TRBV3-1 to TRBJ2-1; a possible D gene is TRBD2 (6 bases). This CDR3 spans 15 amino acids. Germline V gene lookup returns CDR1 LGHDT and CDR2 YNNKEL (reference sequence). V gave up 3 bases and J gave up 7 bases, with 16 bases separating them. CDR3 sequence: CASSHGTSRGNEQFF. The CDR3 DNA reads as TGTGCCAGCAGCCATGGGACTTCCAGAGGGAATGAGCAGTTCTTC.

This clonotype was picked up many times. The chain couples TRBV18 to TRBJ1-1, with 7 bases lining up with TRBD1. Trimming at V came to 2 bases and at J to 6 bases, leaving 3 bases not matched to a gene. The CDR3 is 13 amino acids. Germline CDR1 and CDR2: KGHSH and LQKENI. CDR3 sequence reads: CASSPNQGAEAFF. The CDR3 DNA is TGTGCCAGCTCACCAAACCAGGGGGCTGAAGCTTTCTTT.

This clonotype showed up many times. The chain uses TRBV12-3 or TRBV12-4 and TRBJ2-1; D unclear. V was pared by 6 bases and J by 5 bases, with 14 bases between. This CDR3 is built from 14 residues. CDR3 nucleotide sequence: TGTGCCAGCAGGGTTCACGGGTCGCACAATGAGCAGTTCTTC. Its protein product is CASRVHGSHNEQFF.

Many counts were recorded for this clonotype. This chain connects TRBV20-1 to TRBJ2-2, with 11 bases that match TRBD1. The CDR3 sequence is 16 residues long. V lost 0 bases and J lost 3; bases outside the gene matches: 3. Germline V gene data show CDR1 as DFQATT and CDR2 as SNEGSKA (reference sequence). The CDR3 reads CSARDGQGADTGELFF. The CDR3 DNA is TGCAGTGCTAGAGATGGACAGGGGGCAGACACCGGGGAGCTGTTTTTT.

Ten or more counts support this clonotype. The V gene is TRBV5-1, the J gene TRBJ2-2, with 8 nucleotides matching TRBD1. This CDR3 has 17 residues. With 0 bases clipped from V and 6 bases from J, the junction kept 10 bases outside the gene matches. Germline lookup yields CDR1 SGHRS and CDR2 YFSETQ. In nucleotides, the CDR3 is TGCGCCAGCAGCTTGGCATATGGACAGGGAAAGCCCGGGGAGCTGTTTTTT. This translates into CASSLAYGQGKPGELFF. Using reference TRBV5-1 and TRBJ2-2 for the parts outside the CDR3, the full variable domain is KAGVTQTPRYLIKTRGQQVTLSCSPISGHRSVSWYQQTPGQGLQFLFEYFSETQRNKGNFPGRFSGRQFSNSRSEMNVSTLELGDSALYLCASSLAYGQGKPGELFFGEGSRLTVL.

This clonotype was found many times. The V call is TRBV19, the J call TRBJ1-1; 8 bases are a match to TRBD1. Germline V lookup: CDR1 LNHDA, CDR2 SQIVND (reference sequence). The V and J ends lost 9 bases and 5 bases, in that order; junction bases with no gene match: 11. The CDR3 has 14 residues. The DNA of the CDR3 is TGTGCCAGGGACAGGGCAGAGGCGAAAACTGAAGCTTTCTTT. The encoded protein is CARDRAEAKTEAFF.

This clonotype was observed at least ten times. The CDR3 protein is CASSVGGGANQPQHF. CDR3 sequence (DNA): TGTGCCAGCAGCGTAGGAGGAGGGGCAAATCAGCCCCAGCATTTT. The rearrangement links TRBV9 to TRBJ1-5; D perhaps matches TRBD1 (5 bases). Trimming shortened V by 0 bases and J by 4 bases, and 11 bases separated the two germline ends. The CDR3 loop spans 15 amino acids. From germline, CDR1 is SGDLS and CDR2 YYNGEE.

The chain is built from TRBV5-1 and TRBJ2-2, with 12 nucleotides matching TRBD1. The germline gives CDR1 SGHRS, CDR2 YFSETQ. The CDR3 totals 17 residues. The V and J ends lost 4 bases and 6 bases, in that order; junction bases with no gene match: 10. The CDR3 loop is CASSPTPGTGGSGELFF. Written as DNA, the CDR3 is TGCGCCAGCAGCCCGACCCCCGGGACAGGGGGCTCCGGGGAGCTGTTTTTT.

This clonotype was seen at least ten times. V usage is TRBV29-1 and J usage is TRBJ2-5, with 7 positions matching TRBD1. After removal of 2 bases from V and 5 bases from J, the junction contained 8 bases not matched to a gene. There are 14 residues in the CDR3. Germline V gene sequence: CDR1 SQVTM, CDR2 ANQGSEA. The CDR3 loop reads CSVERLTGSETQYF. Here the CDR3 DNA reads TGCAGCGTTGAAAGGCTGACAGGGAGCGAGACCCAGTACTTC.

Ten or more counts support this clonotype. This chain joins TRBV27 and TRBJ2-5; 7 bases match TRBD2. Germline lookup yields CDR1 MNHEY and CDR2 SMNVEV (reference sequence). Trimming took 6 bases from V and 5 from J; bases not matched to a gene: 0. The CDR3 sequence is 11 residues long. In DNA, the CDR3 is TGTGCCAGCAGGGGGGGGGAGACCCAGTACTTC. It is translated as CASRGGETQYF.

This clonotype was seen at least ten times. This chain joins TRBV25-1 and TRBJ2-1; D perhaps matches TRBD2 (6 bases). CDR1 MGHDK and CDR2 SYGVNS come from the germline V gene. The CDR3 totals 14 residues. V shed 5 bases and J shed 10 bases, with 18 bases lying between them. The DNA for the CDR3 is TGTGCCAGCAGTCAACCTGGGGGGTCAAAGGAGCAGTTCTTC. Translating it yields CASSQPGGSKEQFF.